Below, 28 T cell receptor beta chains from the same sample are listed, as sequenced in a study of a mutant IDH1 vaccine in newly diagnosed glioma. What these receptors recognize is not known. Time point described: week 5, during vaccination. Doses of 300 ug of mutant IDH1 20-mer peptide were given with topical imiquimod. Clones were read by immunoSEQ multiplex PCR, and TCRdb kept only the in-frame ones, dropping some. This repertoire shows approximately 60,000 clones, 80% to 90% found once; its top ten account for roughly 4.8%. The sample consisted of PBMCs, taken from a glioma patient whose treatment included an IDH1 peptide vaccine. The receptor set was obtained from a woman aged 40 to 50 with glioma.

This clone was detected once. The rearrangement links TRBV2 to TRBJ1-4; D remains unclear. V was cut by 1 base and J by 10 bases, with 7 bases left in between. Per the germline V gene, CDR1 is SNHLY and CDR2 is FYNNEI. The CDR3 spans 12 residues. CDR3: CASSEDERKLFF. CDR3 in DNA: TGTGCCAGCAGTGAAGATGAAAGAAAACTGTTTTTT.

The chain links TRBV6-5 to TRBJ2-1, with 13 bases lining up with TRBD2. With 4 bases clipped from V and 8 bases from J, the junction kept 5 bases outside the gene matches. The CDR3 is made up of 15 amino acids. Per the germline V gene, CDR1 is MNHEY and CDR2 is SVGAGI. In nucleotides, the CDR3 is TGTGCCAGCAGTTTGGGACTAGCGGGATCTTATGAGCAGTTCTTC. Residues: CASSLGLAGSYEQFF.

The gene calls are TRBV29-1 and TRBJ2-7; D possibly corresponds to TRBD2 (5 bases). The CDR3 length is 11 residues. V was clipped by 6 bases and J by 4 bases, with 10 bases between them. CDR1 is SQVTM, CDR2 ANQGSEA, per germline. CDR3 nucleotides: TGCAGCGTCAAGGACTCGTACGAGCAGTACTTC. Protein product: CSVKDSYEQYF.

The chain has TRBV9 and TRBJ2-3; D unclear. V was pared by 0 bases and J by 4 bases, with 12 bases between. Germline V CDR1 and CDR2: SGDLS, YYNGEE. The CDR3 has 15 residues. This chain's CDR3 is CASSVAQLSADTQYF. The CDR3 region has the DNA TGTGCCAGCAGCGTAGCACAATTAAGTGCAGATACGCAGTATTTT. Drawing the rest from reference TRBV9 and TRBJ2-3, the complete variable domain is DSGVTQTPKHLITATGQRVTLRCSPRSGDLSVYWYQQSLDQGLQFLIQYYNGEERAKGNILERFSAQQFPDLHSELNLSSLELGDSALYFCASSVAQLSADTQYFGPGTRLTVL.

J is TRBJ2-1 and V is TRBV7-2; D is unclear. Germline loops: CDR1 SGHTA, CDR2 FQGNSA. There are 18 residues in the CDR3. Trimming took off 3 bases at V and 0 bases at J, with 18 bases between the two ends. The CDR3 DNA reads as TGTGCCAGCAGCTTGCCCAAGAAGAGGATACACTCCTACAATGAGCAGTTCTTC. Amino acid sequence: CASSLPKKRIHSYNEQFF.

The V call is TRBV2, the J call TRBJ2-5; maybe TRBD2 (6 bases). V lost 7 bases and J 5 bases, leaving 14 bases between the germline ends. Germline values: CDR1 SNHLY, CDR2 FYNNEI. The CDR3 extends over 13 amino acids. CDR3: CASKRDWGETQYF. The CDR3 nucleotides are TGTGCCAGCAAACGGGACTGGGGGGAGACCCAGTACTTC.

The chain uses TRBV5-6 and TRBJ1-4; D unclear. Germline-derived CDR1 and CDR2 are SGHDT and YYEEEE. Trimming left V 2 bases short and J 9 bases short, with 2 bases between. CDR3 length: 10 amino acids. The CDR3 loop reads CASSFQKLFF. Here the CDR3 DNA reads TGTGCCAGCAGCTTTCAAAAACTGTTTTTT.

The chain links TRBV10-2 to TRBJ2-3; 13 positions match TRBD2. The CDR3 covers 18 residues. V lost 6 bases, J lost 2 bases, and 11 bases stayed unmatched. Germline V gives CDR1 WSHSY, CDR2 SAAADI. The CDR3 nucleotides read TGCGCCAGCAGCCGCGCCCCGGGACTAGCGGGGTTCACAGATACGCAGTATTTT. Its translation is CASSRAPGLAGFTDTQYF.

This rearrangement joins TRBV11-2 to TRBJ2-2; D not resolved. Per the germline V gene, CDR1 is SGHAT and CDR2 is FQNNGV. The CDR3 sequence is 15 residues long. The V end was cut by 1 base, the J end by 4 bases, with 10 bases between. CDR3 DNA sequence: TGTGCCAGCAGCTTAGTGTGGGGTCCCACCGGGGAGCTGTTTTTT. The encoded protein is CASSLVWGPTGELFF.

The J gene is TRBJ2-5, the V gene TRBV15, with 7 nucleotides matching TRBD2. Germline V gives CDR1 LNHNV, CDR2 YYDKDF (reference sequence). V shed 0 bases and J 2 bases; nucleotides not matched to a gene: 9. The CDR3 covers 17 residues. CDR3 in amino acids: CATSRDGWERDQETQYF. Here the CDR3 DNA reads TGTGCCACCAGCAGAGATGGTTGGGAGCGGGATCAAGAGACCCAGTACTTC. Supplemented by reference TRBV15 and TRBJ2-5, the full variable domain reads DAMVIQNPRYQVTQFGKPVTLSCSQTLNHNVMYWYQQKSSQAPKLLFHYYDKDFNNEADTPDNFQSRRPNTSFCFLDIRSPGLGDTAMYLCATSRDGWERDQETQYFGPGTRLLVL.

The genes are TRBV6-6 and TRBJ2-3; D remains unclear. Trimming left V 7 bases short and J 8 bases short, with 13 bases between. This CDR3 is built from 12 residues. CDR1 and CDR2 from the germline V gene are MNHNY and SVGAGI (reference sequence). DNA of the CDR3: TGTGCCAGCAATGCACCCCCCGGTACGCAGTATTTT. It codes for CASNAPPGTQYF.

The J gene is TRBJ2-1, the V gene TRBV10-1; D remains ambiguous. CDR1 and CDR2 from the germline V gene are WNHNN and SYGVQD (reference sequence). The CDR3 spans 14 residues. The V end lost 3 bases, the J end lost 0 bases, and 6 bases lay between the germline ends. CDR3 residues: CASSDLGSYNEQFF. The CDR3 DNA reads as TGCGCCAGCAGTGACCTGGGCTCCTACAATGAGCAGTTCTTC.

This clone was counted once. V usage is TRBV2 and J usage is TRBJ2-1; 9 bases line up with TRBD1. The CDR3 consists of 13 residues. J was trimmed by 7 bases and V by 8 bases; bases with no gene match: 6. Per germline, CDR1 SNHLY and CDR2 FYNNEI. The CDR3 DNA reads TGTGCCAGCTACATTGACAGGGGGAATGAGCAGTTCTTC. It is translated as CASYIDRGNEQFF.

The gene calls are TRBV13 and TRBJ2-3, with TRBD2 matching over 8 bases. With 6 bases clipped from V and 11 bases from J, the junction kept 16 bases outside the gene matches. The germline V gene has CDR1 PRHDT and CDR2 FYEKMQ (reference sequence). This CDR3 is 15 amino acids long. The chain's CDR3 is CASRHSGGAGVGQYF. CDR3 in DNA: TGTGCCAGCAGACACTCGGGGGGAGCGGGGGTCGGGCAGTATTTT.

This chain uses TRBV2 with TRBJ2-7; the D gene is possibly TRBD2 (6 bases). V lost 2 bases, J lost 2 bases, and 19 bases lay in between. Germline V lookup: CDR1 SNHLY, CDR2 FYNNEI. The CDR3 is 17 amino acids. The CDR3 region is CASSENFVGSGAYEQYF. The CDR3 region has the DNA TGTGCCAGCAGTGAAAACTTTGTGGGTAGCGGCGCCTACGAGCAGTACTTC.

This chain connects TRBV15 to TRBJ2-5; the D gene is possibly TRBD1 (5 bases). From germline, CDR1 is LNHNV and CDR2 YYDKDF (reference sequence). This CDR3 comprises 13 residues. V was shortened by 5 bases and J by 4 bases, with 11 bases between the two germline ends. CDR3 DNA: TGTGCCACCAGCCGCAGGGCGTCAGAGACCCAGTACTTC. Its protein is CATSRRASETQYF.

The V gene is TRBV4-3, the J gene TRBJ2-7; D ambiguous. The ends were cut back, 1 base at V and 2 bases at J, with 9 bases in the middle. The CDR3 covers 14 residues. Germline V gene lookup returns CDR1 LGHNA and CDR2 YSLEER. The CDR3 bases are TGCGCCAGCAGCCAAGGGACGCAAACCTACGAGCAGTACTTC. The encoded protein is CASSQGTQTYEQYF.

V and J are TRBV19 and TRBJ2-7; the D gene is possibly TRBD1 (6 bases). V was shortened by 6 bases and J by 2 bases, with 11 bases between the two germline ends. CDR3 length: 13 amino acids. Germline values: CDR1 LNHDA, CDR2 SQIVND (reference sequence). CDR3 amino acids: CASSRTVPYEQYF. CDR3 nucleotides: TGTGCCAGTAGCCGGACAGTTCCCTACGAGCAGTACTTC.

The genes are TRBV6-1 and TRBJ1-5, with 7 bases aligning to TRBD1. The trim removed 6 bases at V and 3 bases at J, leaving 8 bases unmatched. The germline V gene has CDR1 MNHNS and CDR2 SASEGT. The CDR3 runs to 15 residues. This CDR3 is CASSKGQASNQPQHF. The CDR3 nucleotides read TGTGCCAGCAGCAAAGGACAGGCCTCCAATCAGCCCCAGCATTTT.

In its sample, this clone was seen a few times. The V gene is TRBV7-2, the J gene TRBJ2-2; D remains ambiguous. V lost 1 base and J 2 bases, leaving 5 bases between the germline ends. This CDR3 is built from 14 residues. Germline V gives CDR1 SGHTA, CDR2 FQGNSA. The CDR3 region is CASSLGINTGELFF. CDR3 in DNA: TGTGCCAGCAGCTTAGGGATCAACACCGGGGAGCTGTTTTTT.

The V gene is TRBV6-1, the J gene TRBJ1-2, with D maybe TRBD1 (5 bases). The V end was cut by 4 bases, the J end by 2 bases, with 11 bases between. CDR1 and CDR2 from the germline V gene are MNHNS and SASEGT. There are 14 residues in the CDR3. In DNA form, the CDR3 reads TGTGCCAGCAGTGGGGGGACGAAAAACTATGGCTACACCTTC. It is translated as CASSGGTKNYGYTF.

The table lists this clone with a few counts. This chain connects TRBV25-1 to TRBJ2-2, with D perhaps matching TRBD2 (5 bases). V was trimmed by 1 base and J by 4 bases, leaving 13 bases between them. The germline V gene encodes CDR1 MGHDK and CDR2 SYGVNS. This CDR3 has 16 residues. CDR3 in DNA: TGTGCCAGCAGTGAATTGAGGTGGGAGTCCACCGGGGAGCTGTTTTTT. As protein: CASSELRWESTGELFF. The entire variable domain, with the rest obtained from reference TRBV25-1 and TRBJ2-2, is as follows: EADIYQTPRYLVIGTGKKITLECSQTMGHDKMYWYQQDPGMELHLIHYSYGVNSTEKGDLSSESTVSRIRTEHFPLTLESARPSHTSQYLCASSELRWESTGELFFGEGSRLTVL.

The genes are TRBV30 and TRBJ2-3; possible D gene TRBD2, 6 bases. Germline V gene data show CDR1 as GTSNPN and CDR2 as SVGIG (reference sequence). The CDR3 covers 14 residues. The V gene lost 0 bases and the J gene lost 3 bases, with 10 bases spanning the gap. CDR3 bases: TGTGCCTGGAGTGTACATGCGGGAACAGATACGCAGTATTTT. Translating gives CAWSVHAGTDTQYF. The complete variable domain, with remaining parts taken from reference TRBV30 and TRBJ2-3, reads SQTIHQWPATLVQPVGSPLSLECTVEGTSNPNLYWYRQAAGRGLQLLFYSVGIGQISSEVPQNLSASRPQDRQFILSSKKLLLSDSGFYLCAWSVHAGTDTQYFGPGTRLTVL.

This clone came up once. This chain connects TRBV7-6 to TRBJ1-6; D uncertain. The CDR3 contains 16 residues. The germline V gene encodes CDR1 SGHVS and CDR2 FNYEAQ. V lost 1 base and J lost 6, with 13 bases in between. Here the CDR3 DNA reads TGTGCCAGCAGCTTAGGAGGCGGCAGCCCTAATTCACCCCTCCACTTT. This codes for CASSLGGGSPNSPLHF.

The chain carries TRBV29-1 and TRBJ2-1; no clear D gene. Germline CDR1 and CDR2: SQVTM and ANQGSEA. CDR3 size: 15 residues. Trimming left V 3 bases short and J 5 bases short, with 17 bases between. The CDR3 loop reads CSVETPRILNNEQFF. CDR3 nucleotides: TGCAGCGTTGAGACACCGCGTATACTAAACAATGAGCAGTTCTTC.

The chain carries TRBV29-1 and TRBJ1-1; D remains ambiguous. Trimming left V 7 bases short and J 3 bases short, with 12 bases between. The CDR3 length is 12 residues. CDR1 SQVTM and CDR2 ANQGSEA come from the germline V gene. CDR3 protein: CSGRRVDTEAFF. The CDR3 nucleotides read TGCAGCGGGCGGCGGGTAGACACTGAAGCTTTCTTT. The full variable domain, completed using reference TRBV29-1 and TRBJ1-1, is SAVISQKPSRDICQRGTSLTIQCQVDSQVTMMFWYRQQPGQSLTLIATANQGSEATYESGFVIDKFPISRPNLTFSTLTVSNMSPEDSSIYLCSGRRVDTEAFFGQGTRLTVV.

The chain employs TRBV4-3 and TRBJ1-1; 8 bases fit TRBD1. The CDR3 contains 18 residues. Germline trimming cut 4 bases from V and 0 bases from J; bases unmatched to any gene: 13. Germline loops: CDR1 LGHNA, CDR2 YSLEER. This CDR3 reads CASSPSPPTQGVNTEAFF. Written as DNA, the CDR3 is TGCGCCAGCAGCCCCTCACCCCCCACACAGGGGGTGAACACTGAAGCTTTCTTT.

The CDR3 is CASSDRASGYTF. CDR3 sequence (DNA): TGTGCCAGCAGTGACAGGGCTTCGGGCTACACCTTC. The genes are TRBV25-1 and TRBJ1-2, with a tentative D call TRBD1 (5 bases). Looked up from germline, CDR1 is MGHDK and CDR2 is SYGVNS. Between the trimmed V and J ends, which lost 3 bases and 8 bases, there was a span of 10 bases. The CDR3 is 12 residues long.